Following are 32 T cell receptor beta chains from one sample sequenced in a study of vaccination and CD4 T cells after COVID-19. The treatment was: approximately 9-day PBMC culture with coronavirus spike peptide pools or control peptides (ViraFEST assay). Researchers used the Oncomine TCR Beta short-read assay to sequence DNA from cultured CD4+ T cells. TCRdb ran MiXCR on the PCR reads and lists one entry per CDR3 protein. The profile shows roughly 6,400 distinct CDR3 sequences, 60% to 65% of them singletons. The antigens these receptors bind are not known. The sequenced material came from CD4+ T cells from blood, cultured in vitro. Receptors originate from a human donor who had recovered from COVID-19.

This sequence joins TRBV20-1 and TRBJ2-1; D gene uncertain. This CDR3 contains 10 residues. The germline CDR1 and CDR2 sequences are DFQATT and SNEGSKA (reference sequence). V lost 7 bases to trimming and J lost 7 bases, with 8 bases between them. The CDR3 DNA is TGCAGTGGCCAGGCTAATGAGCAGTTCTTC. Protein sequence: CSGQANEQFF.

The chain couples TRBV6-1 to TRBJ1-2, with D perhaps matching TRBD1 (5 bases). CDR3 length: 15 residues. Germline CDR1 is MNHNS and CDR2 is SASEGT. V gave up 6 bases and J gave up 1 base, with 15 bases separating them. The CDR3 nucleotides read TGTGCCAGCAGCCACAGTGGGGGAATTAACTATGGCTACACCTTC. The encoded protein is CASSHSGGINYGYTF.

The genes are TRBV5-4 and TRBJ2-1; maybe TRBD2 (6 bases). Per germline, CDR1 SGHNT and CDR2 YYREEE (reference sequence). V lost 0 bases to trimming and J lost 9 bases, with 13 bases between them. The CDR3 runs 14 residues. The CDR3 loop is CASSLVTRGGEQFF. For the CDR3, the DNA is TGTGCCAGCAGCTTGGTGACAAGGGGAGGTGAGCAGTTCTTC.

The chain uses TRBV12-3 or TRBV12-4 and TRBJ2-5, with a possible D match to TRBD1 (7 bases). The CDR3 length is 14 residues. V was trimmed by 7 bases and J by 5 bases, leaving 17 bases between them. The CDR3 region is CASTRGEAGETQYF. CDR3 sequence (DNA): TGTGCCAGCACCAGGGGGGAGGCAGGGGAGACCCAGTACTTC.

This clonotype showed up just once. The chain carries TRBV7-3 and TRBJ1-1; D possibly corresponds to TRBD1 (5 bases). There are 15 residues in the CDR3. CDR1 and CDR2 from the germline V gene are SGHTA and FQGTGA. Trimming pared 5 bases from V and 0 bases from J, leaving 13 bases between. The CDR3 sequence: CASSPMSGLNTEAFF. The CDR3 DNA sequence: TGTGCCAGCAGCCCTATGTCAGGGTTGAACACTGAAGCTTTCTTT.

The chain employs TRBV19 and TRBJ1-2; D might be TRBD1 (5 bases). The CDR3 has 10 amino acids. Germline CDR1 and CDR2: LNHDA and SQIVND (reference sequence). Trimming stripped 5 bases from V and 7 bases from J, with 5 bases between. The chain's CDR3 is CASSGGGYTF. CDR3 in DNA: TGTGCCAGTAGTGGGGGTGGCTACACCTTC.

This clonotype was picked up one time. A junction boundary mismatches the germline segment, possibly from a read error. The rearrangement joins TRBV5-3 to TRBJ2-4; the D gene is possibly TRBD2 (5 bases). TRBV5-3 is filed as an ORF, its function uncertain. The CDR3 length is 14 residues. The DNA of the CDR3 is TGTGCCAGCAGCTCTGGACTAGCCAAAAACATTCAGTACTTC. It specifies CASSSGLAKNIQYF.

The chain's CDR3 is CSAPAGGPVHEQYF. CDR3 in DNA: TGCAGTGCTCCCGCCGGGGGCCCCGTACACGAGCAGTACTTC. The rearrangement links TRBV20-1 to TRBJ2-7; D possibly matches TRBD1 or TRBD2 (6 bases each). CDR3 length: 14 residues. Germline CDR1 and CDR2: DFQATT and SNEGSKA (reference sequence). Trimming left V 5 bases short and J 5 bases short, with 19 bases between.

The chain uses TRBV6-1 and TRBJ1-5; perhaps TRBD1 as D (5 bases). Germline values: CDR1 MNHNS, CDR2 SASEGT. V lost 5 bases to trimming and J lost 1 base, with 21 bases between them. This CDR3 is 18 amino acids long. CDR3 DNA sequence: TGTGCCAGCAGTCAAACGACCCTCGGGGGTCGGAGCAATCAGCCCCAGCATTTT. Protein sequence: CASSQTTLGGRSNQPQHF.

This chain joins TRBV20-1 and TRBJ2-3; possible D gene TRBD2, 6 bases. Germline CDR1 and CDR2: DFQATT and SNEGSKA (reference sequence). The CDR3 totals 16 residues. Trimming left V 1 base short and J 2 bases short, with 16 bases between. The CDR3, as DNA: TGCAGTGCTAGAGGGGGCGTAGCGGTTATCACAGATACGCAGTATTTT. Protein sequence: CSARGGVAVITDTQYF.

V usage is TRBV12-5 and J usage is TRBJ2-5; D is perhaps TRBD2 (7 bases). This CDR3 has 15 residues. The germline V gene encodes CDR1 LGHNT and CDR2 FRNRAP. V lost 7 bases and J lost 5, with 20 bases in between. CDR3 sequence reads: CASAWGGPSVETQYF. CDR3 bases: TGTGCTAGTGCCTGGGGGGGGCCCAGCGTGGAGACCCAGTACTTC.

CDR3 in DNA: TGCAGTGCTAGAGATCCCCTAGCGGGAGGGCCGACTACATACAATGAGCAGTTCTTC. It encodes CSARDPLAGGPTTYNEQFF. This chain links TRBV20-1 with TRBJ2-1, with 12 bases aligning to TRBD2. After removal of 0 bases from V and 4 bases from J, the junction contained 13 bases not matched to a gene. The germline CDR1 and CDR2 sequences are DFQATT and SNEGSKA (reference sequence). There are 19 residues in the CDR3.

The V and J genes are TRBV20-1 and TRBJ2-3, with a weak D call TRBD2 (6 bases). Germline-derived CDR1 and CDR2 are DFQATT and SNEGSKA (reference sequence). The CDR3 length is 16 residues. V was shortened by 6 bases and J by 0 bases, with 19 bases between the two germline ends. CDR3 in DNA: TGCAGTGCCCCAGGGAGGCTTGCGGCTAGCACAGATACGCAGTATTTT. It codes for CSAPGRLAASTDTQYF.

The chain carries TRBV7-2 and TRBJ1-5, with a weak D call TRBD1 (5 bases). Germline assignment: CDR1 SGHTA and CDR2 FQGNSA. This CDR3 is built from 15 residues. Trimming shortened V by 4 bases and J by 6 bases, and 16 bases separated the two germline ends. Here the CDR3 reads CASSSRGGEGQPQHF. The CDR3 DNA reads TGTGCCAGCAGCTCCCGCGGGGGGGAAGGTCAGCCCCAGCATTTT.

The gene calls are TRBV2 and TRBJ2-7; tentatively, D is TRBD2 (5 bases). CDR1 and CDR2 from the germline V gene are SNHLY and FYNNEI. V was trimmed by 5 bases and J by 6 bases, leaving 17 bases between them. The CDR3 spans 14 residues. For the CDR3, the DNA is TGTGCCAGCAGTATCATCGGGCTCGGGGTCGAGCAGTACTTC. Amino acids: CASSIIGLGVEQYF.

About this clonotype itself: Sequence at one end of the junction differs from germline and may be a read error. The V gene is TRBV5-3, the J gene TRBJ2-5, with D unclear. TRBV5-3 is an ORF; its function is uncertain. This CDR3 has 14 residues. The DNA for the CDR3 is TGTGCCAGCAGCTTGGCCTCGTTTCAAGAGACCCAGTACTTC. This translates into CASSLASFQETQYF.

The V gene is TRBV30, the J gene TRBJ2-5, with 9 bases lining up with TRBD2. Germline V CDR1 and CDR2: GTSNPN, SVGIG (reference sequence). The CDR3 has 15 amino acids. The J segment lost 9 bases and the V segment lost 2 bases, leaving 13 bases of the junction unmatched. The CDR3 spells CAWSLGVAGEGAQYF. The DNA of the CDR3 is TGTGCCTGGAGTTTGGGGGTAGCGGGAGAGGGGGCCCAGTACTTC.

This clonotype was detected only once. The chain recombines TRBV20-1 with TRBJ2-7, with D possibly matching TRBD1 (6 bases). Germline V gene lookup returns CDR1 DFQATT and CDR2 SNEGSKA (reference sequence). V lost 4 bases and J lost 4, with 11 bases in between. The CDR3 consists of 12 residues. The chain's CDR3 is CSAKQGGYEQYF. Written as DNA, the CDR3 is TGCAGTGCTAAACAGGGCGGTTACGAGCAGTACTTC.

CDR3 sequence: CATSRPGQVNPGRDNEQFF. CDR3 bases: TGTGCCACCAGCAGACCGGGACAGGTAAATCCCGGGAGGGACAATGAGCAGTTCTTC. J is TRBJ2-1 and V is TRBV15; possibly TRBD1 or TRBD2 for D (8 bases each). CDR3 length equals 19 residues. Trimming took 2 bases from V and 5 from J, leaving 25 bases between them. The germline V gene has CDR1 LNHNV and CDR2 YYDKDF (reference sequence).

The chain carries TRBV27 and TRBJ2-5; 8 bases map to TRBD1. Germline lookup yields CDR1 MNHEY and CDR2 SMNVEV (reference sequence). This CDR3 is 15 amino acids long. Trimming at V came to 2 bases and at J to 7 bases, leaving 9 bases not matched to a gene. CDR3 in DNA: TGTGCCAGCAGTTTAAACCCGGACAGGGCCGGGACCCAGTACTTC. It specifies CASSLNPDRAGTQYF.

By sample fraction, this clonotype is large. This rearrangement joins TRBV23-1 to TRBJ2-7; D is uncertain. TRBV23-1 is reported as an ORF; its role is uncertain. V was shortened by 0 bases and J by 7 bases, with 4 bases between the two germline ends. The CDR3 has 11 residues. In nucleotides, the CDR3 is TGCGCCAGCAGTCAATCTGCGGAGCAGTACTTC. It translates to CASSQSAEQYF.

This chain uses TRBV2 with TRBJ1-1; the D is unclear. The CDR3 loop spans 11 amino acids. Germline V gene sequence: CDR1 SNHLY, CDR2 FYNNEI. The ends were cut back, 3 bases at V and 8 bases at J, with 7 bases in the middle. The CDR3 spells CASSERGEAFF. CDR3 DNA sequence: TGTGCCAGCAGTGAGCGTGGCGAAGCTTTCTTT.

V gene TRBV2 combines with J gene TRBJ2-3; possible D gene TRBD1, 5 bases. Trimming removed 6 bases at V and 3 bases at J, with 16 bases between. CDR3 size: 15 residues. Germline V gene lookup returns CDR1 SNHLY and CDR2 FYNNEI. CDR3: CASSPDRPQTDTQYF. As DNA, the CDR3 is TGTGCCAGCAGCCCAGACAGACCCCAGACAGATACGCAGTATTTT.

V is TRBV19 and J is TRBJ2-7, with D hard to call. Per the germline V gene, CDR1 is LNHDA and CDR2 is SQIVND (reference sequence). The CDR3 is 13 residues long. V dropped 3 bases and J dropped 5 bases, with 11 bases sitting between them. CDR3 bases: TGTGCCAGTAGTATCAGGTTCCAAGACGAGCAGTACTTC. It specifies CASSIRFQDEQYF.

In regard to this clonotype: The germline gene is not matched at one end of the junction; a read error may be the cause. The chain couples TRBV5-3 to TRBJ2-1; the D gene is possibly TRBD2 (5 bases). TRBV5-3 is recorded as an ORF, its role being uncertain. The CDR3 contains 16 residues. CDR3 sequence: CASSFWRKISYNEQFF. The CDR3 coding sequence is TGTGCCAGCAGCTTTTGGAGGAAGATCTCCTACAATGAGCAGTTCTTC.

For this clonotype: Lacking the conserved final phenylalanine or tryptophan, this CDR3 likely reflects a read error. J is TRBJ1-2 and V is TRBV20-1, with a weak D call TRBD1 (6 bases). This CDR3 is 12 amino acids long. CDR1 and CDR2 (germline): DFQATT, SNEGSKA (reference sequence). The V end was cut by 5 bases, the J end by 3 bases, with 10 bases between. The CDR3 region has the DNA TGCAGTGCTCGTAACAGGGACTATGGCTACACCCTC. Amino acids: CSARNRDYGYTL.

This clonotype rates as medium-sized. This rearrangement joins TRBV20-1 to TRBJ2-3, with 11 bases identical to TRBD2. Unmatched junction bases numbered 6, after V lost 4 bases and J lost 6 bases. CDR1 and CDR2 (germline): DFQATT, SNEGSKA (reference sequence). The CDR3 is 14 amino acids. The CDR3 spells CSAIAGGKRDTQYF. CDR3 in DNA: TGCAGTGCTATAGCGGGGGGGAAACGGGATACGCAGTATTTT.

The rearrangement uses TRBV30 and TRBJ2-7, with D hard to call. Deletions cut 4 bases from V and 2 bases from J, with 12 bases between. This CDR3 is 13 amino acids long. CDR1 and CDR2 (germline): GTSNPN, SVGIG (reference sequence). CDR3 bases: TGTGCCTGGACCCGGGCCAGAACCTACGAGCAGTACTTC. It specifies CAWTRARTYEQYF.

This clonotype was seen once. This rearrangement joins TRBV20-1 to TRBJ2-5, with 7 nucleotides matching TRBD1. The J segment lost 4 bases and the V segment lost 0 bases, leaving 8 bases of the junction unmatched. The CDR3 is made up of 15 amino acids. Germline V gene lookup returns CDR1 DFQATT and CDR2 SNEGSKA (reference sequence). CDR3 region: CSARDGGRDRETQYF. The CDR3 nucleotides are TGCAGTGCTAGAGACGGCGGCCGGGACAGAGAGACCCAGTACTTC.

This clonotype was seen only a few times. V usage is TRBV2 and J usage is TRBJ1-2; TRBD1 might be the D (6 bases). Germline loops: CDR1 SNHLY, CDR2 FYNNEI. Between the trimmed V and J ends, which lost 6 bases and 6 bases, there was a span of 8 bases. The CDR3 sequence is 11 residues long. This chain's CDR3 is CASRQGDGYTF. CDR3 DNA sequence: TGTGCCAGCAGACAGGGCGATGGCTACACCTTC.

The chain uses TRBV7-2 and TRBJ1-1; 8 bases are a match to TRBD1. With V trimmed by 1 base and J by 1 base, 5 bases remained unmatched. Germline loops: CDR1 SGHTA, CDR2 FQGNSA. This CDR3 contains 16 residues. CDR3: CASSLVGTGSNTEAFF. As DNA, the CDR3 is TGTGCCAGCAGCTTAGTAGGGACAGGTTCGAACACTGAAGCTTTCTTT.

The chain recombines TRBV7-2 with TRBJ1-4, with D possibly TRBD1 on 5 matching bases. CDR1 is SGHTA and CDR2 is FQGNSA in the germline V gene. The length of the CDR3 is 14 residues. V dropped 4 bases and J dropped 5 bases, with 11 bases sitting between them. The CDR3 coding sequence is TGTGCCAGCAGCTCCGGGACGGTAAATGAAAAACTGTTTTTT. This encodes CASSSGTVNEKLFF. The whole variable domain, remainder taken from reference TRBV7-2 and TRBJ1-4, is GAGVSQSPSNKVTEKGKDVELRCDPISGHTALYWYRQSLGQGLEFLIYFQGNSAPDKSGLPSDRFSAERTGGSVSTLTIQRTQQEDSAVYLCASSSGTVNEKLFFGSGTQLSVL.